The 30 T cell receptor beta chains presented below share a single source sample, sequenced in a study of blood T cell repertoires in COVID-19. Measured with immunoSEQ multiplex PCR; TCRdb has only the in-frame clones, and not every one. The data show about 64,000 clones, about nine tenths seen once. The sequenced sample consisted of peripheral blood. All receptors come from a middle-aged man with active COVID-19.

The V and J genes are TRBV7-3 and TRBJ2-5; 7 nucleotides line up with TRBD1. The CDR3 runs to 13 residues. Trimming cost V 2 bases and J 5 bases; bases outside gene matches: 2. The germline CDR1 and CDR2 sequences are SGHTA and FQGTGA. DNA of the CDR3: TGTGCCAGCAGCTTAGACAGGGACGAGACCCAGTACTTC. Its protein is CASSLDRDETQYF.

This chain links TRBV7-2 with TRBJ1-3; the D gene is possibly TRBD1 (5 bases). There are 16 residues in the CDR3. The germline CDR1 and CDR2 sequences are SGHTA and FQGNSA. The germline V and J ends were trimmed by 1 base and 4 bases, with 14 bases remaining between them. CDR3 in DNA: TGTGCCAGCAGCTTAGGAGACAGTGTCAAAGGAAACACCATATATTTT. It codes for CASSLGDSVKGNTIYF.

This sequence joins TRBV27 and TRBJ2-3; D might be TRBD2 (6 bases). The germline CDR1 and CDR2 sequences are MNHEY and SMNVEV (reference sequence). Deletions cut 5 bases from V and 5 bases from J, with 17 bases between. The CDR3 runs 15 residues. DNA of the CDR3: TGTGCCAGCAGTCCCACCCGGAGGGGAGGAGATACGCAGTATTTT. Protein product: CASSPTRRGGDTQYF.

Only one count was recorded for this clone. The chain couples TRBV7-2 to TRBJ2-5; no firm D call. The CDR3 spans 15 residues. The germline gives CDR1 SGHTA, CDR2 FQGNSA. Trimming pared 4 bases from V and 7 bases from J, leaving 19 bases between. CDR3 residues: CASSSPPARGATQYF. DNA of the CDR3: TGTGCCAGCAGCTCCCCACCCGCCCGAGGCGCGACCCAGTACTTC.

The chain has TRBV5-1 and TRBJ1-2; a possible D gene is TRBD1 (5 bases). CDR1 and CDR2 from the germline V gene are SGHRS and YFSETQ. Trimming shortened V by 3 bases and J by 4 bases, and 10 bases separated the two germline ends. This CDR3 region has 13 residues. The CDR3 is CASSSQVLYGYTF. The CDR3 nucleotides read TGCGCCAGCAGCTCACAGGTTCTCTATGGCTACACCTTC.

The V and J genes are TRBV7-9 and TRBJ1-2; D possibly corresponds to TRBD1 (5 bases). V lost 3 bases to trimming and J lost 6 bases, with 11 bases between them. From germline, CDR1 is SEHNR and CDR2 FQNEAQ (reference sequence). CDR3 length: 13 amino acids. DNA for the CDR3: TGTGCCAGCAGCTTGGGAGGGGAGGATGGCTACACCTTC. It encodes CASSLGGEDGYTF.

J is TRBJ2-7 and V is TRBV14; 12 nucleotides align to TRBD2. The V gene's germline CDR1 is SGHDN and CDR2 FVKESK. The V and J ends lost 4 bases and 0 bases, in that order; junction bases with no gene match: 1. The CDR3 covers 15 residues. CDR3 DNA sequence: TGTGCCAGCAGCCCTAGCGGGAGGGCCTCCTACGAGCAGTACTTC. Translation gives CASSPSGRASYEQYF.

The J gene is TRBJ2-5, the V gene TRBV3-1 (or the pseudogene TRBV3-2); D perhaps matches TRBD2 (6 bases). There are 15 residues in the CDR3. V was shortened by 0 bases and J by 5 bases, with 13 bases between the two germline ends. In germline, CDR1 is LGHDT, CDR2 YNNKEL (reference sequence). As DNA, the CDR3 is TGTGCCAGCAGCCAAGACGTACTAGCCTCGGAGACCCAGTACTTC. It yields the protein CASSQDVLASETQYF.

The rearrangement links TRBV5-1 to TRBJ2-1; 8 bases align to TRBD2. CDR1 is SGHRS and CDR2 is YFSETQ in the germline V gene. V lost 6 bases and J lost 8; bases outside the gene matches: 16. This CDR3 has 16 residues. CDR3 in amino acids: CASTRGSGKFRDEQFF. CDR3 bases: TGCGCCAGCACCCGGGGTAGCGGGAAGTTCAGGGATGAGCAGTTCTTC.

This sequence joins TRBV30 and TRBJ1-6; 8 positions match TRBD1. CDR3 length equals 16 residues. V lost 3 bases, J lost 2 bases, and 6 bases stayed unmatched. Looked up from germline, CDR1 is GTSNPN and CDR2 is SVGIG (reference sequence). Here the CDR3 DNA reads TGTGCCTGGAGGCCAGGGGGCCGGCCCTATAATTCACCCCTCCACTTT. Residues: CAWRPGGRPYNSPLHF.

This rearrangement joins TRBV10-3 to TRBJ1-3; D is unresolved. Looked up from germline, CDR1 is ENHRY and CDR2 is SYGVKD. Between the trimmed V and J ends, which lost 5 bases and 2 bases, there was a span of 4 bases. The CDR3 consists of 12 residues. The CDR3 sequence is CAISQAGNTIYF. CDR3 DNA sequence: TGTGCCATCAGTCAGGCTGGAAACACCATATATTTT.

The V and J genes are TRBV5-1 and TRBJ1-1, with D possibly being TRBD1 (5 bases). From germline, CDR1 is SGHRS and CDR2 YFSETQ. Deletions cut 5 bases from V and 3 bases from J, with 11 bases between. The CDR3 length is 13 residues. CDR3 nucleotide sequence: TGCGCCAGCAGGATTGGGGGGGACACTGAAGCTTTCTTT. Translation: CASRIGGDTEAFF.

The chain recombines TRBV7-2 with TRBJ2-4; TRBD1 might be the D (5 bases). Germline CDR1 and CDR2: SGHTA and FQGNSA. Trimming cost V 2 bases and J 0 bases, with 8 bases left between them. The CDR3 is made up of 15 amino acids. The CDR3 here is CASSLQGGAKNIQYF. The CDR3 DNA reads TGTGCCAGCAGCTTACAGGGTGGAGCCAAAAACATTCAGTACTTC. The full variable domain, in which reference TRBV7-2 and TRBJ2-4 provide the parts outside the CDR3, is GAGVSQSPSNKVTEKGKDVELRCDPISGHTALYWYRQSLGQGLEFLIYFQGNSAPDKSGLPSDRFSAERTGGSVSTLTIQRTQQEDSAVYLCASSLQGGAKNIQYFGAGTRLSVL.

J is TRBJ2-4 and V is TRBV29-1; possible D gene TRBD2, 6 bases. This CDR3 has 14 residues. Germline assignment: CDR1 SQVTM and CDR2 ANQGSEA. Trimming removed 4 bases from V and 6 bases from J, with 16 bases in between. The CDR3 DNA reads as TGCAGCGTTGCGGTCGGGAGTGATGCAAACATTCAGTACTTC. It yields the protein CSVAVGSDANIQYF.

The chain combines TRBV7-6 with TRBJ1-2, with D hard to call. The V gene's germline CDR1 is SGHVS and CDR2 FNYEAQ. The length of the CDR3 is 14 residues. V was clipped by 5 bases and J by 7 bases, with 17 bases between them. CDR3 loop: CASSPLASQSGYTF. In nucleotides, the CDR3 is TGTGCCAGCAGCCCCCTAGCCAGCCAATCTGGCTACACCTTC.

This chain joins TRBV5-1 and TRBJ2-2; possibly TRBD1 for D (6 bases). Looked up from germline, CDR1 is SGHRS and CDR2 is YFSETQ. Trimming stripped 4 bases from V and 3 bases from J, with 16 bases between. The CDR3 length is 16 residues. CDR3 DNA sequence: TGCGCCAGCAGCCCGACAGGACCGGTGGACACCGGGGAGCTGTTTTTT. The encoded protein is CASSPTGPVDTGELFF.

The chain has TRBV12-5 and TRBJ1-1; D call uncertain. The germline gives CDR1 LGHNT, CDR2 FRNRAP. Trimming pared 6 bases from V and 1 base from J, leaving 15 bases between. The length of the CDR3 is 15 residues. DNA for the CDR3: TGTGCTAGTGGCTTTAGCGGCAGATCGAACACTGAAGCTTTCTTT. It translates to CASGFSGRSNTEAFF. Based on the CDR3 plus reference TRBV12-5 and TRBJ1-1, the full variable domain is DARVTQTPRHKVTEMGQEVTMRCQPILGHNTVFWYRQTMMQGLELLAYFRNRAPLDDSGMPKDRFSAEMPDATLATLKIQPSEPRDSAVYFCASGFSGRSNTEAFFGQGTRLTVV.

The V call is TRBV27, the J call TRBJ1-1; no reliable D call. Between the trimmed V and J ends, which lost 5 bases and 0 bases, there was a span of 13 bases. The CDR3 runs 15 residues. Germline lookup yields CDR1 MNHEY and CDR2 SMNVEV (reference sequence). CDR3 amino acids: CASSPGAGMNTEAFF. CDR3 DNA: TGTGCCAGCAGTCCCGGAGCGGGGATGAACACTGAAGCTTTCTTT.

The chain couples TRBV5-5 to TRBJ2-5; D may be TRBD1 (6 bases). CDR3 length: 14 amino acids. Per the germline V gene, CDR1 is SGHKS and CDR2 is YYEKEE (reference sequence). V lost 4 bases, J lost 0 bases, and 10 bases lay in between. The CDR3 is CASSTDRNQETQYF. The CDR3 DNA follows: TGTGCCAGCAGCACTGACAGGAACCAAGAGACCCAGTACTTC.

This clone was seen once. The chain couples TRBV4-2 to TRBJ2-3; TRBD2 aligns across 9 bases. The CDR3 has 19 amino acids. Trimming removed 4 bases from V and 2 bases from J; junction bases left unmatched: 16. Germline CDR1 reads LGHNA; CDR2 reads YNFKEQ. The CDR3 coding sequence is TGTGCCAGCAGCCCTCCCCGGTGGGTAGCGGGGGTCACCACAGATACGCAGTATTTT. It translates to CASSPPRWVAGVTTDTQYF.

The rearrangement joins TRBV7-9 to TRBJ2-2; no clear D. Trimming removed 5 bases at V and 1 base at J, with 14 bases between. This CDR3 is 16 amino acids long. CDR1 and CDR2 from the germline V gene are SEHNR and FQNEAQ (reference sequence). CDR3 region: CASSPNSDKNTGELFF. The CDR3 coding sequence is TGTGCCAGCAGCCCCAATTCAGATAAGAACACCGGGGAGCTGTTTTTT.

CDR3 protein: CASSLIEGAGTEAFF. For the CDR3, the DNA is TGTGCCAGCAGCTTAATTGAGGGGGCGGGGACTGAAGCTTTCTTT. The chain carries TRBV7-9 and TRBJ1-1, with 7 bases lining up with TRBD1. Losses at the gene ends were 2 bases for V and 5 bases for J; bases not matched to a gene: 8. The germline CDR1 and CDR2 sequences are SEHNR and FQNEAQ (reference sequence). There are 15 residues in the CDR3.

The chain has TRBV6-1 and TRBJ1-4; the D gene is possibly TRBD1 (6 bases). V lost 0 bases and J 0 bases, leaving 8 bases between the germline ends. Germline V gives CDR1 MNHNS, CDR2 SASEGT. This CDR3 has 16 amino acids. CDR3 sequence: CASSEAGAPTNEKLFF. The CDR3 DNA follows: TGTGCCAGCAGTGAAGCGGGGGCCCCAACTAATGAAAAACTGTTTTTT.

The chain employs TRBV11-1 and TRBJ2-5; 8 bases match TRBD2. CDR3 length: 14 amino acids. V gave up 4 bases and J gave up 3 bases; unmatched junction bases: 4. The germline CDR1 and CDR2 sequences are SGHAT and FQDESV (reference sequence). The CDR3 region is CASSSAGGKETQYF. As DNA, the CDR3 is TGTGCCAGCAGCTCCGCGGGGGGTAAAGAGACCCAGTACTTC.

The CDR3 nucleotides read TGTGCCTCACGCTCGGGACAGGGGACCTACGAGCAGTACTTC. It specifies CASRSGQGTYEQYF. This rearrangement joins TRBV5-3 to TRBJ2-7, with 10 bases fitting TRBD1. TRBV5-3 has ORF status, its function being uncertain. With 10 bases clipped from V and 2 bases from J, the junction kept 9 bases outside the gene matches. The CDR3 is 14 residues long.

J is TRBJ2-3 and V is TRBV7-2; D might be TRBD2 (6 bases). The CDR3 extends over 17 amino acids. The germline gives CDR1 SGHTA, CDR2 FQGNSA. V lost 2 bases and J lost 2, with 17 bases in between. CDR3 residues: CASSLSTSSPHTDTQYF. CDR3 coding DNA: TGTGCCAGCAGCTTATCGACTAGTAGCCCACACACAGATACGCAGTATTTT.

In nucleotides, the CDR3 is TGTGCCAGCAGCTTAGCGCGGGTAGGGTTATCTAGCACAGATACGCAGTATTTT. As protein: CASSLARVGLSSTDTQYF. The chain couples TRBV7-8 to TRBJ2-3; D possibly corresponds to TRBD2 (5 bases). Trimming removed 0 bases at V and 0 bases at J, with 16 bases between. This CDR3 has 18 amino acids. Germline V CDR1 and CDR2: SGHVS, FQNEAQ.

V gene TRBV18 combines with J gene TRBJ1-1; D uncertain. This CDR3 has 13 residues. The germline V and J ends were trimmed by 1 base and 3 bases, with 6 bases remaining between them. Germline values: CDR1 KGHSH, CDR2 LQKENI. Here the CDR3 DNA reads TGTGCCAGCTCACCACGGGGAGACACTGAAGCTTTCTTT. Translated, it gives CASSPRGDTEAFF.

This clone was found a few times. The rearrangement links TRBV4-1 to TRBJ2-7; D unresolved. Trimming took 0 bases from V and 5 from J, leaving 8 bases between them. The V gene's germline CDR1 is MGHRA and CDR2 YSYEKL. CDR3 size: 13 residues. CDR3 bases: TGCGCCAGCAGCCAAGAGGTCTGGCACGAGCAGTACTTC. This encodes CASSQEVWHEQYF.

The rearrangement uses TRBV10-3 and TRBJ1-2, with D possibly TRBD1 on 5 matching bases. The CDR3 covers 13 residues. CDR1 is ENHRY, CDR2 SYGVKD, per germline. The V end lost 6 bases, the J end lost 1 base, and 9 bases lay between the germline ends. CDR3 amino acids: CAISKDSNYGYTF. The DNA for the CDR3 is TGTGCCATCAGCAAAGACAGTAACTATGGCTACACCTTC.